The 19 T cell receptor beta chains in this list originate from one sample, sequenced in a study of blood T cell repertoires in COVID-19. Only in-frame clones appear in the TCRdb table, and some are missing; sequencing was by immunoSEQ multiplex PCR. The sample has fewer than 200,000 clones, around 90% seen once. The material sequenced was peripheral blood. These receptors all come from a woman aged 55-70 years who had recovered from COVID-19.

The V gene is TRBV7-3, the J gene TRBJ1-2; TRBD1 matches at 8 bases. V lost 3 bases to trimming and J lost 5 bases; unmatched junction nucleotides: 2. The germline CDR1 and CDR2 sequences are SGHTA and FQGTGA. The CDR3 runs 13 residues. In DNA, the CDR3 is TGTGCCAGCAGCTTCAGGGGGCTTTATGGCTACACCTTC. Its translation is CASSFRGLYGYTF.

This clone was found a few times. The CDR3 nucleotides read TGTGCCAGCAGTTTTGCTAGCGGGGCCGCCTGGGAGACCCAGTACTTC. Protein product: CASSFASGAAWETQYF. The chain employs TRBV27 and TRBJ2-5, with 9 positions matching TRBD2. There are 16 residues in the CDR3. The germline V gene encodes CDR1 MNHEY and CDR2 SMNVEV (reference sequence). The trim removed 3 bases at V and 5 bases at J, leaving 10 bases unmatched.

This rearrangement joins TRBV5-1 to TRBJ1-1, with D maybe TRBD1 (5 bases). Germline V lookup: CDR1 SGHRS, CDR2 YFSETQ. Trimming took off 2 bases at V and 0 bases at J, with 11 bases between the two ends. This CDR3 is 15 amino acids long. CDR3: CASSLSGTVNTEAFF. CDR3 in DNA: TGCGCCAGCAGCTTATCAGGGACTGTGAACACTGAAGCTTTCTTT.

The chain links TRBV9 to TRBJ2-7, with 7 bases lining up with TRBD2. The CDR3 sequence is 15 residues long. Germline assignment: CDR1 SGDLS and CDR2 YYNGEE. The J segment lost 0 bases and the V segment lost 3 bases, leaving 6 bases of the junction unmatched. CDR3 sequence reads: CASSGPAGSSYEQYF. CDR3 sequence (DNA): TGTGCCAGCAGCGGCCCAGCGGGGAGCTCCTACGAGCAGTACTTC.

The chain has TRBV5-4 and TRBJ2-2, with D maybe TRBD1 (6 bases). The CDR3 loop spans 16 amino acids. Trimming removed 0 bases from V and 7 bases from J, with 16 bases in between. Germline CDR1 and CDR2: SGHNT and YYREEE (reference sequence). The CDR3 protein is CASSLVRGTRRGELFF. The DNA for the CDR3 is TGTGCCAGCAGCTTGGTCCGAGGGACAAGACGCGGGGAGCTGTTTTTT.

This chain connects TRBV5-5 to TRBJ2-1; D gene ambiguous. The CDR3 has 11 residues. V gave up 2 bases and J gave up 8 bases, with 5 bases separating them. Germline values: CDR1 SGHKS, CDR2 YYEKEE (reference sequence). The CDR3 spells CASSFLDEQFF. The DNA for the CDR3 is TGTGCCAGCAGCTTTCTCGATGAGCAGTTCTTC.

The chain has TRBV7-9 and TRBJ2-5; D remains unclear. CDR1 SEHNR and CDR2 FQNEAQ come from the germline V gene (reference sequence). With 2 bases removed from V and 2 bases from J, the gap between germline ends came to 15 bases. This CDR3 is built from 16 residues. CDR3 nucleotide sequence: TGTGCCAGCAGCTTAAATCCCATGGCACGACAAGAGACCCAGTACTTC. Translating gives CASSLNPMARQETQYF.

The chain uses TRBV4-3 and TRBJ1-6, with 7 bases matching TRBD1. The length of the CDR3 is 17 residues. J was trimmed by 5 bases and V by 1 base; bases with no gene match: 8. From germline, CDR1 is LGHNA and CDR2 YSLEER. This CDR3 is CASSQGRGRLHNSPLHF. DNA of the CDR3: TGCGCCAGCAGCCAAGGAAGGGGGCGATTACATAATTCACCCCTCCACTTT.

The rearrangement joins TRBV27 to TRBJ2-1, with D uncertain. V was clipped by 2 bases and J by 8 bases, with 16 bases between them. This CDR3 spans 15 amino acids. CDR1 is MNHEY, CDR2 SMNVEV, per germline (reference sequence). Here the CDR3 reads CASSLGPTASHEQFF. The CDR3 bases are TGTGCCAGCAGTTTAGGGCCGACGGCGTCCCATGAGCAGTTCTTC.

V and J are TRBV10-3 and TRBJ2-5; TRBD1 is a possible D gene (6 bases). This CDR3 has 16 amino acids. Germline CDR1 reads ENHRY; CDR2 reads SYGVKD. With 10 bases removed from V and 4 bases from J, the gap between germline ends came to 25 bases. The CDR3 sequence: CASHAQNNRDGETQYF. The DNA of the CDR3 is TGTGCCAGCCACGCGCAAAATAACAGGGACGGAGAGACCCAGTACTTC.

This chain connects TRBV11-2 to TRBJ1-6, with 12 nucleotides matching TRBD1. The germline V gene encodes CDR1 SGHAT and CDR2 FQNNGV. V shed 4 bases and J 6 bases; nucleotides not matched to a gene: 4. The CDR3 totals 16 residues. The CDR3 bases are TGTGCCAGCAGCTGGGACAGGGGGCTGGTTAATTCACCCCTCCACTTT. Its protein is CASSWDRGLVNSPLHF.

The rearrangement links TRBV6-5 to TRBJ2-7; 9 positions agree with TRBD1. Germline CDR1 reads MNHEY; CDR2 reads SVGAGI. Trimming at V came to 8 bases and at J to 0 bases, leaving 5 bases not matched to a gene. CDR3 length: 14 amino acids. The CDR3 is CASWGQGLSYEQYF. In DNA form, the CDR3 reads TGTGCCAGCTGGGGACAGGGCCTCTCCTACGAGCAGTACTTC.

The chain carries TRBV2 and TRBJ1-4, with D maybe TRBD1 (6 bases). Per germline, CDR1 SNHLY and CDR2 FYNNEI. V was cut by 7 bases and J by 3 bases, with 15 bases left in between. The CDR3 is 15 amino acids. The CDR3 protein is CASMVTGMPNEKLFF. CDR3 DNA sequence: TGTGCCAGCATGGTAACAGGGATGCCTAATGAAAAACTGTTTTTT.

J is TRBJ1-2 and V is TRBV6-5; D gene ambiguous. V gave up 4 bases and J gave up 8 bases, with 11 bases separating them. Germline V gives CDR1 MNHEY, CDR2 SVGAGI. This CDR3 contains 12 residues. CDR3 DNA: TGTGCCAGCAGTTCCCCCACGAGAGGCTACACCTTC. It codes for CASSSPTRGYTF.

The rearrangement uses TRBV7-2 and TRBJ2-3; D is possibly TRBD1 (6 bases). Germline V gives CDR1 SGHTA, CDR2 FQGNSA. The ends were cut back, 8 bases at V and 0 bases at J, with 15 bases in the middle. The CDR3 is made up of 15 amino acids. The CDR3 bases are TGTGCCAGCCAGAAAGACAGGCCTAGCACAGATACGCAGTATTTT. Its translation: CASQKDRPSTDTQYF.

The CDR3 is CASRVLAGDTNGETQYF. The CDR3 DNA follows: TGTGCCAGCAGGGTACTAGCGGGGGACACCAATGGGGAGACCCAGTACTTC. V usage is TRBV2 and J usage is TRBJ2-5; TRBD2 matches at 11 bases. The CDR3 contains 17 residues. After removal of 6 bases from V and 5 bases from J, the junction contained 14 bases not matched to a gene. CDR1 SNHLY and CDR2 FYNNEI come from the germline V gene.

The CDR3 spells CASSHVFGDYEQYF. CDR3 nucleotide sequence: TGTGCCAGCAGCCACGTTTTCGGGGACTACGAGCAGTACTTC. The rearrangement uses TRBV5-8 and TRBJ2-7; D is perhaps TRBD2 (5 bases). This CDR3 has 14 amino acids. In germline, CDR1 is SGHTS, CDR2 YDEGEE. Trimming cost V 4 bases and J 3 bases, with 14 bases left between them.

The chain joins TRBV5-1 to TRBJ1-3, with 7 bases matching TRBD1. The CDR3 is made up of 16 amino acids. The germline CDR1 and CDR2 sequences are SGHRS and YFSETQ. The ends lost 2 bases at V and 0 bases at J; junction bases unmatched: 5. The CDR3 DNA sequence: TGCGCCAGCAGCTTACCTCCAGGGGGCTCTGGAAACACCATATATTTT. This encodes CASSLPPGGSGNTIYF.

V gene TRBV4-3 combines with J gene TRBJ1-1; perhaps TRBD1 as D (6 bases). The CDR3 is made up of 14 amino acids. Germline-derived CDR1 and CDR2 are LGHNA and YSLEER. V was shortened by 0 bases and J by 5 bases, with 10 bases between the two germline ends. The CDR3 region is CASSQETRGTEAFF. The CDR3 region has the DNA TGCGCCAGCAGCCAAGAGACCAGGGGAACTGAAGCTTTCTTT.